Below, 23 T cell receptor beta chains from the same sample are listed, as sequenced in a study of blood T cell repertoires in COVID-19 (TCRdb year 2020). Libraries were made using the immunoSEQ multiplex PCR assay. TCRdb re-hosts the immuneACCESS table, in-frame sequences only. Its copies lack some clones; in the studies checked, an unresolved V gene accounts for under half of them, and the cause for the rest is not known. The table for this sample lists about 230,000 clones; roughly 90% of them were counted only once. The leading ten clones occupy roughly 4% of the sample. Sequencing was performed on PBMCs or T cells enriched from blood (not recorded which). Receptor source: a woman in her twenties or thirties with acute COVID-19.

The V call is TRBV3-1 (or the pseudogene TRBV3-2), the J call TRBJ2-5; possibly TRBD1 for D (5 bases). Germline CDR1 reads LGHDT; CDR2 reads YNNKEL (reference sequence). This CDR3 has 17 residues. Deletions cut 2 bases from V and 4 bases from J, with 20 bases between. DNA of the CDR3: TGTGCCAGCAGCCAAAGTTATATAGACAGCAGGACAGAGACCCAGTACTTC. Encoded protein: CASSQSYIDSRTETQYF.

The gene calls are TRBV7-8 and TRBJ1-4, with 9 bases identical to TRBD1. The CDR3 covers 18 residues. Germline lookup yields CDR1 SGHVS and CDR2 FQNEAQ. The V gene end was trimmed by 1 base and the J gene end by 8 bases; junction bases not matched to a gene: 14. CDR3: CASSLGLLTGGEGEKLFF. The CDR3 nucleotides read TGTGCCAGCAGCTTAGGCCTTCTCACAGGGGGCGAGGGGGAAAAACTGTTTTTT.

The rearrangement joins TRBV25-1 to TRBJ1-5, with D uncertain. From germline, CDR1 is MGHDK and CDR2 SYGVNS. The V gene lost 4 bases and the J gene lost 3 bases, with 13 bases spanning the gap. This CDR3 comprises 15 residues. In nucleotides, the CDR3 is TGTGCCAGCAGTGCCTCGGAGGCGTACAATCAGCCCCAGCATTTT. It specifies CASSASEAYNQPQHF.

V and J are TRBV3-1 (or the pseudogene TRBV3-2) and TRBJ1-5; D remains ambiguous. The germline V and J ends were trimmed by 2 bases and 6 bases, with 17 bases remaining between them. Germline values: CDR1 LGHDT, CDR2 YNNKEL (reference sequence). The CDR3 totals 16 residues. The CDR3 DNA sequence: TGTGCCAGCAGCCAAAACCTCCGGGGTGCAGGTCAGCCCCAGCATTTT. This codes for CASSQNLRGAGQPQHF.

This rearrangement joins TRBV28 to TRBJ1-2; TRBD1 might be the D (5 bases). Germline V CDR1 and CDR2: MDHEN, SYDVKM. Trimming took off 7 bases at V and 8 bases at J, with 20 bases between the two ends. There are 14 residues in the CDR3. The CDR3 sequence is CASTQPPDIGGYTF. The CDR3 region has the DNA TGTGCCAGCACCCAACCCCCGGACATCGGAGGCTACACCTTC.

The chain combines TRBV7-9 with TRBJ1-2; the D gene is possibly TRBD1 (5 bases). Germline assignment: CDR1 SEHNR and CDR2 FQNEAQ (reference sequence). V was trimmed by 5 bases and J by 3 bases, leaving 13 bases between them. This CDR3 spans 14 amino acids. As DNA, the CDR3 is TGTGCCAGCAGCCCAGGCGGGGACTACTATGGCTACACCTTC. This encodes CASSPGGDYYGYTF. Full variable domain (rest looked up from reference TRBV7-9 and TRBJ1-2): DTGVSQNPRHKITKRGQNVTFRCDPISEHNRLYWYRQTLGQGPEFLTYFQNEAQLEKSRLLSDRFSAERPKGSFSTLEIQRTEQGDSAMYLCASSPGGDYYGYTFGSGTRLTVV.

The V call is TRBV7-9, the J call TRBJ1-2; D uncertain. Deletions cut 3 bases from V and 5 bases from J, with 16 bases between. The CDR3 is 15 residues long. Looked up from germline, CDR1 is SEHNR and CDR2 is FQNEAQ (reference sequence). The CDR3, as DNA: TGTGCCAGCAGCTTTGAGATGGGCCCGCGATATGGCTACACCTTC. Translation: CASSFEMGPRYGYTF.

This chain links TRBV6-5 with TRBJ1-2; D perhaps matches TRBD1 (6 bases). Trimming left V 10 bases short and J 3 bases short, with 18 bases between. Germline CDR1 reads MNHEY; CDR2 reads SVGAGI. This CDR3 comprises 14 residues. The CDR3 region has the DNA TGTGCCACCTACTTCAGGGGTCCTGACTATGGCTACACCTTC. Protein sequence: CATYFRGPDYGYTF.

The sample holds one count of this clone. This sequence joins TRBV4-3 and TRBJ1-5; D is uncertain. V was trimmed by 0 bases and J by 6 bases, leaving 6 bases between them. In germline, CDR1 is LGHNA, CDR2 YSLEER. This CDR3 spans 13 amino acids. Here the CDR3 reads CASSQDEGQPQHF. The CDR3 DNA reads TGCGCCAGCAGCCAAGACGAGGGTCAGCCCCAGCATTTT.

The chain employs TRBV19 and TRBJ2-7; TRBD2 might be the D (5 bases). V was shortened by 7 bases and J by 1 base, with 11 bases between the two germline ends. The CDR3 is 13 residues long. Germline V gives CDR1 LNHDA, CDR2 SQIVND (reference sequence). DNA for the CDR3: TGTGCCAGTAAGGGCGACTATTCCTACGAGCAGTACTTC. Residues: CASKGDYSYEQYF. The full variable domain, with the rest looked up from reference TRBV19 and TRBJ2-7, is DGGITQSPKYLFRKEGQNVTLSCEQNLNHDAMYWYRQDPGQGLRLIYYSQIVNDFQKGDIAEGYSVSREKKESFPLTVTSAQKNPTAFYLCASKGDYSYEQYFGPGTRLTVT.

The chain joins TRBV6-2 or TRBV6-3 to TRBJ1-5; the match to TRBD1 covers 8 bases. The V and J ends lost 4 bases and 5 bases, in that order; junction bases with no gene match: 13. CDR1 and CDR2 from the germline V gene are MNHEY and SVGEGT. This CDR3 is 17 amino acids long. In DNA form, the CDR3 reads TGTGCCAGCAGTTTTTGGACCAGGGGGCGCATGGATCAGCCCCAGCATTTT. This codes for CASSFWTRGRMDQPQHF.

This chain links TRBV7-2 with TRBJ1-3; D gene uncertain. V was cut by 1 base and J by 0 bases, with 10 bases left in between. This CDR3 region has 16 residues. Looked up from germline, CDR1 is SGHTA and CDR2 is FQGNSA. CDR3 amino acids: CASSLVDLSSGNTIYF. The CDR3 bases are TGTGCCAGCAGCTTAGTGGACTTAAGCTCTGGAAACACCATATATTTT.

CDR3 sequence (DNA): TGTGCCAGCAGAAAAGGACTAGCCGAACCCTACGAGCAGTACTTC. Encoded protein: CASRKGLAEPYEQYF. The chain recombines TRBV5-6 with TRBJ2-7; 8 nucleotides agree with TRBD2. CDR1 is SGHDT, CDR2 YYEEEE, per germline. CDR3 size: 15 residues. The V gene end was trimmed by 5 bases and the J gene end by 2 bases; junction bases not matched to a gene: 9.

The chain couples TRBV27 to TRBJ1-2; the match to TRBD1 covers 9 bases. The CDR3 is made up of 16 amino acids. Germline CDR1 and CDR2: MNHEY and SMNVEV (reference sequence). The V and J ends lost 6 bases and 5 bases, in that order; junction bases with no gene match: 13. This CDR3 reads CASSRTLGQGLYGYTF. CDR3 coding DNA: TGTGCCAGCAGCCGGACCTTGGGACAGGGATTATATGGCTACACCTTC.

This clone was detected once. This chain links TRBV10-3 with TRBJ1-5; no reliable D call. The CDR3 is made up of 14 amino acids. The germline gives CDR1 ENHRY, CDR2 SYGVKD. Trimming removed 0 bases at V and 5 bases at J, with 8 bases between. In DNA form, the CDR3 reads TGTGCCATCAGTGAGTCGACTATGGATCAGCCCCAGCATTTT. The encoded protein is CAISESTMDQPQHF.

The chain joins TRBV6-5 to TRBJ2-2; 7 bases are shared with TRBD1. J was trimmed by 6 bases and V by 4 bases; bases with no gene match: 5. Germline values: CDR1 MNHEY, CDR2 SVGAGI. The length of the CDR3 is 14 residues. CDR3 DNA sequence: TGTGCCAGCAGTTTTGACAGGGAAGCCGGGGAGCTGTTTTTT. Translated, it gives CASSFDREAGELFF.

This rearrangement joins TRBV7-2 to TRBJ1-6; TRBD1 aligns across 8 bases. The CDR3 sequence is 17 residues long. The germline CDR1 and CDR2 sequences are SGHTA and FQGNSA. V trimming: 7 bases; J trimming: 10 bases; junction bases outside the gene matches: 18. This chain's CDR3 is CASMAGSVQGARSPLHF. The CDR3, as DNA: TGTGCCAGCATGGCTGGATCCGTTCAGGGGGCGAGGTCACCCCTCCACTTT. Variable domain in full (rest from reference TRBV7-2 and TRBJ1-6): GAGVSQSPSNKVTEKGKDVELRCDPISGHTALYWYRQSLGQGLEFLIYFQGNSAPDKSGLPSDRFSAERTGGSVSTLTIQRTQQEDSAVYLCASMAGSVQGARSPLHFGNGTRLTVT.

The chain links TRBV5-1 to TRBJ1-2; TRBD1 matches at 7 bases. In germline, CDR1 is SGHRS, CDR2 YFSETQ. Unmatched junction bases numbered 10, after V lost 4 bases and J lost 4 bases. This CDR3 is built from 15 residues. The CDR3 DNA reads as TGCGCCAGCAGCCCCAGACAGGGCCCTTCCTATGGCTACACCTTC. As protein: CASSPRQGPSYGYTF.

The rearrangement links TRBV29-1 to TRBJ1-2; unclear D gene. V lost 0 bases and J lost 8, with 10 bases in between. Germline V gives CDR1 SQVTM, CDR2 ANQGSEA. This CDR3 region has 12 residues. The CDR3 nucleotides read TGCAGCGTTGAAGAGCATCCGGGGGGCTACACCTTC. It translates to CSVEEHPGGYTF.

This chain joins TRBV30 and TRBJ1-1; the match to TRBD1 covers 9 bases. V was pared by 2 bases and J by 0 bases, with 4 bases of the junction left unmatched. This CDR3 has 15 amino acids. Per germline, CDR1 GTSNPN and CDR2 SVGIG (reference sequence). The CDR3 sequence is CAWSPRTGVNTEAFF. The DNA of the CDR3 is TGTGCCTGGAGTCCCCGGACAGGGGTGAACACTGAAGCTTTCTTT.

This rearrangement joins TRBV10-3 to TRBJ1-5; D is unresolved. Germline lookup yields CDR1 ENHRY and CDR2 SYGVKD. The CDR3 extends over 13 amino acids. V lost 8 bases, J lost 5 bases, and 13 bases lay in between. The CDR3 DNA reads as TGTGCCATCGCTGACATATTTGATCAGCCCCAGCATTTT. It encodes CAIADIFDQPQHF.

The rearrangement uses TRBV6-2 or TRBV6-3 and TRBJ1-5, with unresolved D. The CDR3 covers 16 residues. Germline V gene data show CDR1 as MNHEY and CDR2 as SVGEGT. V was pared by 6 bases and J by 0 bases, with 15 bases between. The CDR3: CASSLRGAYSNQPQHF. The CDR3 nucleotides read TGTGCCAGCAGCCTCCGCGGCGCGTATAGCAATCAGCCCCAGCATTTT.

The gene calls are TRBV2 and TRBJ1-5; D possibly corresponds to TRBD1 (6 bases). This CDR3 has 14 amino acids. V was clipped by 4 bases and J by 6 bases, with 13 bases between them. Germline V gene sequence: CDR1 SNHLY, CDR2 FYNNEI. The DNA of the CDR3 is TGTGCCAGCAGTGTGGAACAGGGCCCTCAGCCCCAGCATTTT. Residues: CASSVEQGPQPQHF. Looking up the rest from reference TRBV2 and TRBJ1-5 gives the full variable domain: EPEVTQTPSHQVTQMGQEVILRCVPISNHLYFYWYRQILGQKVEFLVSFYNNEISEKSEIFDDQFSVERPDGSNFTLKIRSTKLEDSAMYFCASSVEQGPQPQHFGDGTRLSIL.